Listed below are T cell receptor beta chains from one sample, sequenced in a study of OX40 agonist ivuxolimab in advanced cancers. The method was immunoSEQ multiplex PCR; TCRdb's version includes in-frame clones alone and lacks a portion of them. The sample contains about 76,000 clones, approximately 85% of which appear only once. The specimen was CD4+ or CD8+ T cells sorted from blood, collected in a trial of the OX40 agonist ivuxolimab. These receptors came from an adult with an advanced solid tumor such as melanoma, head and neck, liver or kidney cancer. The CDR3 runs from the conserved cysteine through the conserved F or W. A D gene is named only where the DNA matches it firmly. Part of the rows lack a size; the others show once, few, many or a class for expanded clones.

CDR3 DNA: TGTGCCTGTGGGAAGGGGGGCTCGAGCTACACCTTC; CDR3 protein: CACGKGGSSYTF; D gene: .; clone size: .; V gene: TRBV30; J gene: TRBJ1-2
CDR3 DNA: TGTGCCATCAGTGACCCGGGGGGGGTCAAAAACATTCAGTACTTC; CDR3 protein: CAISDPGGVKNIQYF; D gene: TRBD2; clone size: once; V gene: TRBV10-3; J gene: TRBJ2-4
CDR3 DNA: TGTGCCAGCAGTGAAGCGCTTCAGGAAGCTTTCTTT; CDR3 protein: CASSEALQEAFF; D gene: .; clone size: .; V gene: TRBV6-1; J gene: TRBJ1-1
CDR3 DNA: TGTGCCTGGACTAAGGGGTCCACAGATACGCAGTATTTT; CDR3 protein: CAWTKGSTDTQYF; D gene: .; clone size: .; V gene: TRBV30; J gene: TRBJ2-3
CDR3 DNA: TGTGCCAGCAGTCGGGGGGCAAACACCGGGGAGCTGTTTTTT; CDR3 protein: CASSRGANTGELFF; D gene: .; clone size: .; V gene: TRBV6-5; J gene: TRBJ2-2
CDR3 DNA: TGTGCCAGCAGCCAAGCGACAGGGCCCGGGGAGCTGTTTTTT; CDR3 protein: CASSQATGPGELFF; D gene: TRBD1; clone size: .; V gene: TRBV4-2; J gene: TRBJ2-2
CDR3 DNA: TGTGCCAGCAGTCAGCGGCAGGGTGTAGGGTCACCCCTCCACTTT; CDR3 protein: CASSQRQGVGSPLHF; D gene: .; clone size: few; V gene: TRBV7-2; J gene: TRBJ1-6
CDR3 DNA: TGTGCCAGTAGTAGTGGACTAGCGTTGACCGGGGAGCTGTTTTTT; CDR3 protein: CASSSGLALTGELFF; D gene: TRBD2; clone size: .; V gene: TRBV19; J gene: TRBJ2-2
CDR3 DNA: TGTGCCAGCTCACCACCTACGGGACAGCTCACCGGGGAGCTGTTTTTT; CDR3 protein: CASSPPTGQLTGELFF; D gene: TRBD1; clone size: .; V gene: TRBV18; J gene: TRBJ2-2
CDR3 DNA: TGCGCCAGCAGCCAAGGCCGGGACAGCGAATTCACAGATACGCAGTATTTT; CDR3 protein: CASSQGRDSEFTDTQYF; D gene: TRBD1; clone size: .; V gene: TRBV4-1; J gene: TRBJ2-3
CDR3 DNA: TGTGCCAGCAGCGACGGACTAGCGGGGGGGCCGGGGAATGAGCAGTTCTTC; CDR3 protein: CASSDGLAGGPGNEQFF; D gene: TRBD2; clone size: once; V gene: TRBV5-4; J gene: TRBJ2-1
CDR3 DNA: TGCGCCAGCAGCTCGGGGGGTTCGCAGAACACTGAAGCTTTCTTT; CDR3 protein: CASSSGGSQNTEAFF; D gene: .; clone size: .; V gene: TRBV5-1; J gene: TRBJ1-1
CDR3 DNA: TGTGCCAGCAGCAACCGGGACAGCCCTTATAGCAATCAGCCCCAGCATTTT; CDR3 protein: CASSNRDSPYSNQPQHF; D gene: TRBD1; clone size: .; V gene: TRBV7-2; J gene: TRBJ1-5
CDR3 DNA: TGTGCCAGCAGCTGGACAGATTCACCCCTCCACTTT; CDR3 protein: CASSWTDSPLHF; D gene: .; clone size: .; V gene: TRBV11-2; J gene: TRBJ1-6
CDR3 DNA: TGTGCCAGCAGCCCCCTATGGGGCAGCCAAGAGACCCAGTACTTC; CDR3 protein: CASSPLWGSQETQYF; D gene: .; clone size: .; V gene: TRBV7-2; J gene: TRBJ2-5
CDR3 DNA: TGTGCCAGTAGCAGGGACAGGGACTACGAGCAGTACTTC; CDR3 protein: CASSRDRDYEQYF; D gene: TRBD1; clone size: .; V gene: TRBV19; J gene: TRBJ2-7
CDR3 DNA: TGTGCCAGTAGTACCACAGGGGGCGTTTATGGCTACACCTTC; CDR3 protein: CASSTTGGVYGYTF; D gene: TRBD1; clone size: once; V gene: TRBV19; J gene: TRBJ1-2
CDR3 DNA: TGTGCCAGCTCACCACTCACAGAGAACACTGAAGCTTTCTTT; CDR3 protein: CASSPLTENTEAFF; D gene: .; clone size: .; V gene: TRBV18; J gene: TRBJ1-1
CDR3 DNA: TGTGCCAGCAGTTCCGGGGGGATCACTGAAGCTTTCTTT; CDR3 protein: CASSSGGITEAFF; D gene: .; clone size: .; V gene: TRBV6-6; J gene: TRBJ1-1
CDR3 DNA: TGCGCCAGCAGCCAAGCGGGGCGGGCTATCTACAATGAGCAGTTCTTC; CDR3 protein: CASSQAGRAIYNEQFF; D gene: .; clone size: .; V gene: TRBV4-1; J gene: TRBJ2-1
CDR3 DNA: TGTGCCAGCAGCCAAGAGGGGGCTGAAGGAAACACCATATATTTT; CDR3 protein: CASSQEGAEGNTIYF; D gene: .; clone size: .; V gene: TRBV4-2; J gene: TRBJ1-3
CDR3 DNA: TGTGCCAGCAGCCGGACAGGTTCGAACACTGAAGCTTTCTTT; CDR3 protein: CASSRTGSNTEAFF; D gene: TRBD1; clone size: few; V gene: TRBV6-5; J gene: TRBJ1-1
CDR3 DNA: TGTGCCAGCCGAAGCGGCGGGGGGCCCTACAATGAGCAGTTCTTC; CDR3 protein: CASRSGGGPYNEQFF; D gene: TRBD2; clone size: .; V gene: TRBV7-6; J gene: TRBJ2-1
CDR3 DNA: TGTGCCTGGAGAGGGATGAACACTGAAGCTTTCTTT; CDR3 protein: CAWRGMNTEAFF; D gene: .; clone size: .; V gene: TRBV30; J gene: TRBJ1-1
CDR3 DNA: TGTGCCAGCAGGACTAGCGGGGGCCTCACAGATACGCAGTATTTT; CDR3 protein: CASRTSGGLTDTQYF; D gene: TRBD2; clone size: .; V gene: TRBV6-5; J gene: TRBJ2-3
CDR3 DNA: TGTGCCTGGAGTGGGGGAGGAGCGGAGCAGTTCTTC; CDR3 protein: CAWSGGGAEQFF; D gene: .; clone size: .; V gene: TRBV30; J gene: TRBJ2-1
CDR3 DNA: TGTGCCAGCTTGGCCAGGGGTGTAGGGACTGAAGCTTTCTTT; CDR3 protein: CASLARGVGTEAFF; D gene: .; clone size: .; V gene: TRBV5-5; J gene: TRBJ1-1
CDR3 DNA: TGTGCCAGCAGCCAAGTTCTTACATACGCGAACACCGGGGAGCTGTTTTTT; CDR3 protein: CASSQVLTYANTGELFF; D gene: .; clone size: .; V gene: TRBV4-2; J gene: TRBJ2-2
CDR3 DNA: TGTGCCAGCAGTTCTTCCTCTGGAAACACCATATATTTT; CDR3 protein: CASSSSSGNTIYF; D gene: .; clone size: .; V gene: TRBV6-5; J gene: TRBJ1-3
CDR3 DNA: TGCGCCAGCAGTGAGTCAGTATTGCGAATAACGGGGGATGAAAAACTGTTTTTT; CDR3 protein: CASSESVLRITGDEKLFF; D gene: .; clone size: .; V gene: TRBV10-2; J gene: TRBJ1-4
CDR3 DNA: TGTGCTAGTGGCCCGGGGACGTCTAGCACAGATACGCAGTATTTT; CDR3 protein: CASGPGTSSTDTQYF; D gene: .; clone size: .; V gene: TRBV12-5; J gene: TRBJ2-3
CDR3 DNA: TGCGCCAGCAGCCAAGGAGCGGGGCTAGGTTCACCCCTCCACTTT; CDR3 protein: CASSQGAGLGSPLHF; D gene: .; clone size: few; V gene: TRBV4-1; J gene: TRBJ1-6
CDR3 DNA: TGTGCCAGCATGAGGTCATCGACCTACGAGCAGTACTTC; CDR3 protein: CASMRSSTYEQYF; D gene: .; clone size: once; V gene: TRBV7-2; J gene: TRBJ2-7
CDR3 DNA: TGTGCCAGCAGTGAAGGGGGAGGAGCCTATGGCTACACCTTC; CDR3 protein: CASSEGGGAYGYTF; D gene: .; clone size: many; V gene: TRBV2; J gene: TRBJ1-2